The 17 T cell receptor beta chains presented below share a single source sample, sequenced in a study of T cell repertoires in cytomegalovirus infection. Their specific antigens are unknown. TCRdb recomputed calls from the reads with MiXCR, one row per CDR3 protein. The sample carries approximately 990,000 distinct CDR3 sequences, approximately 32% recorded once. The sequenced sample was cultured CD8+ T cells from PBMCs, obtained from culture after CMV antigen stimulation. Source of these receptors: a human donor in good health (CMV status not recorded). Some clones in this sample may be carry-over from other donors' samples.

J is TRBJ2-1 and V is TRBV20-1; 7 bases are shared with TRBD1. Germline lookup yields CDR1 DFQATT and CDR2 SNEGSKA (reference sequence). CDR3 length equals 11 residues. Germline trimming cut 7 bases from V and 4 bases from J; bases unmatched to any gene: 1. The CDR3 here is CSGDRYNEQFF. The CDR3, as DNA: TGCAGTGGGGACAGATACAATGAGCAGTTCTTC.

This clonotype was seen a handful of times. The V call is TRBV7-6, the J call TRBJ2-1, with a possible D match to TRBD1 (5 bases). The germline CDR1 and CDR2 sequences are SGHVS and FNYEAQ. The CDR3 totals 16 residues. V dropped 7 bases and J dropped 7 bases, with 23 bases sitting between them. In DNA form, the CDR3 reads TGTGCCAGCACCCCACCTCAGGGCAGGGTCAGGAATGAGCAGTTCTTC. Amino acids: CASTPPQGRVRNEQFF. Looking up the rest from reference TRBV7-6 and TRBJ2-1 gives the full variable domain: GAGVSQSPRYKVTKRGQDVALRCDPISGHVSLYWYRQALGQGPEFLTYFNYEAQQDKSGLPNDRFSAERPEGSISTLTIQRTEQRDSAMYRCASTPPQGRVRNEQFFGPGTRLTVL.

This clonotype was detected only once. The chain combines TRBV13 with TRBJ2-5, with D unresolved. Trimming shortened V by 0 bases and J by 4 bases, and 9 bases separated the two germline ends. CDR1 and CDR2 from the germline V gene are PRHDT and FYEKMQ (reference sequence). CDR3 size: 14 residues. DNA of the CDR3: TGTGCCAGCAGCTTAGGCGGAAGATCAGAGACCCAGTACTTC. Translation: CASSLGGRSETQYF.

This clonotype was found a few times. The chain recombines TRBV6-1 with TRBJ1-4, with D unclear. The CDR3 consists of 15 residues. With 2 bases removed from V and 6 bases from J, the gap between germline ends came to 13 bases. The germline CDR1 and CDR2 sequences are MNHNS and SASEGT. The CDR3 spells CASSESRLSDEKLFF. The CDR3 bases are TGTGCCAGCAGTGAAAGTCGACTGTCGGATGAAAAACTGTTTTTT.

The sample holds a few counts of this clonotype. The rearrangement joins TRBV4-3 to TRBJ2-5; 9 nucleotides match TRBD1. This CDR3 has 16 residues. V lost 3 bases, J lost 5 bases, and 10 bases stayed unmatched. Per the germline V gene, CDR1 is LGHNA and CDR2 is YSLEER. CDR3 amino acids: CASSQGDRVSSETQYF. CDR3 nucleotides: TGCGCCAGCAGCCAGGGGGACAGGGTGAGCAGTGAGACCCAGTACTTC.

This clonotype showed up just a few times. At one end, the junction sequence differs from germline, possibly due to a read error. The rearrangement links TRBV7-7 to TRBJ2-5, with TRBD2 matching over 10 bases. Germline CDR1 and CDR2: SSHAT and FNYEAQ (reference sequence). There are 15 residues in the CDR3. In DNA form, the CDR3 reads TGTGCTAGCAGCTTAAGCGGGGGGGATCAAGAGACCCAGTACTTC. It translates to CASSLSGGDQETQYF.

CDR3 protein: CSVSTEQGIDTEAFF. CDR3 nucleotides: TGCAGCGTTTCGACGGAACAGGGGATTGACACTGAAGCTTTCTTT. This chain links TRBV29-1 with TRBJ1-1; 7 bases align to TRBD1. The CDR3 totals 15 residues. From germline, CDR1 is SQVTM and CDR2 ANQGSEA. J gave up 3 bases and V 5 bases, and 12 bases lay outside the gene matches.

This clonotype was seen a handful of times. The CDR3, as DNA: TGTGCCAGCAGTTACAAAGCGGGGCGGTGGGAGCTGTTTTTT. Encoded protein: CASSYKAGRWELFF. This chain links TRBV6-2 or TRBV6-3 with TRBJ2-2; the match to TRBD2 covers 7 bases. Germline assignment: CDR1 MNHEY and CDR2 SVGEGT. CDR3 length: 14 amino acids. Germline trimming cut 2 bases from V and 9 bases from J; bases unmatched to any gene: 6.

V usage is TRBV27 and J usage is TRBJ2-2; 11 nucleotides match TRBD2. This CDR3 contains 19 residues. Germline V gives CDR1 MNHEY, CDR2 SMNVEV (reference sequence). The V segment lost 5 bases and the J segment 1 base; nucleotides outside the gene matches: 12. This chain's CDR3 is CASSRRILAGGLNTGELFF. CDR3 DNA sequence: TGTGCCAGCAGTCGCCGTATTCTAGCGGGGGGCCTGAACACCGGGGAGCTGTTTTTT.

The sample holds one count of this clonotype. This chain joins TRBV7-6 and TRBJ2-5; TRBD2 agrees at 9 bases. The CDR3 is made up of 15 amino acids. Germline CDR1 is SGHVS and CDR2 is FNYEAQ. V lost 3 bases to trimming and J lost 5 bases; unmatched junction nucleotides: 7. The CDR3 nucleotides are TGTGCCAGCAGCTTTGGGCGGGGGGGCCGTGAGACCCAGTACTTC. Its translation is CASSFGRGGRETQYF. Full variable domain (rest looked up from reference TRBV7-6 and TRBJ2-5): GAGVSQSPRYKVTKRGQDVALRCDPISGHVSLYWYRQALGQGPEFLTYFNYEAQQDKSGLPNDRFSAERPEGSISTLTIQRTEQRDSAMYRCASSFGRGGRETQYFGPGTRLLVL.

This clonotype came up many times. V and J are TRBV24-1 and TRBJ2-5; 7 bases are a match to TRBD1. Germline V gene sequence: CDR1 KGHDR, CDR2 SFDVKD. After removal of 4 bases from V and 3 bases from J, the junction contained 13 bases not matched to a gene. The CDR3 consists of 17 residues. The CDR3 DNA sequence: TGTGCCACCAGTGAGGCAGGCCTAGGCAGGGGGAAAGAGACCCAGTACTTC. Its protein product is CATSEAGLGRGKETQYF.

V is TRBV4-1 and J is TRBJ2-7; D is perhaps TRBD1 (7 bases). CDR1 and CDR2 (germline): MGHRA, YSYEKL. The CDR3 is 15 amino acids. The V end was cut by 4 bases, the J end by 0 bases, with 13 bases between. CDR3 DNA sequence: TGCGCCAGCAGCCCGCGGGACAGCCTCTCCTACGAGCAGTACGTC. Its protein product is CASSPRDSLSYEQYV.

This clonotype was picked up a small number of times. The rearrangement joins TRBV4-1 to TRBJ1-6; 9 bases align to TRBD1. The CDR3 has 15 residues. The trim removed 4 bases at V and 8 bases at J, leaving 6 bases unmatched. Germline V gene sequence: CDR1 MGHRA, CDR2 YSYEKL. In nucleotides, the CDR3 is TGCGCCAGCAGCCTAACCCGGACAGGGGATTCACCCCTCCACTTT. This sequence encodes CASSLTRTGDSPLHF.

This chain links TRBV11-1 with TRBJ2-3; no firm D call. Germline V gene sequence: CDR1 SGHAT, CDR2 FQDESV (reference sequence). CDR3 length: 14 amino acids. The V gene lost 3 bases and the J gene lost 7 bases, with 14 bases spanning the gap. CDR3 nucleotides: TGTGCCAGCAGCTTCGGCATTGGTGCGAATACGCAGTATTTT. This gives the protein CASSFGIGANTQYF.

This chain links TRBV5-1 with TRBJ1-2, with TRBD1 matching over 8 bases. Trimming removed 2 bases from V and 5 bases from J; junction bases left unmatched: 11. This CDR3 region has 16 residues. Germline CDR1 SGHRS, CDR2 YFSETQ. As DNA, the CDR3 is TGCGCCAGCAGCTTCGCCTTCGCGACAGGGGAGTATGGCTACACCTTC. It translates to CASSFAFATGEYGYTF.

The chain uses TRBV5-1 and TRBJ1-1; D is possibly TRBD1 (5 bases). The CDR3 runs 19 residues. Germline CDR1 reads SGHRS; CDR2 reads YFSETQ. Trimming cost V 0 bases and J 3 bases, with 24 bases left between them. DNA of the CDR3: TGCGCCAGCAGCTTGGGTCCGGGAGGCCGGCCTCAAGGGGACACTGAAGCTTTCTTT. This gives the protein CASSLGPGGRPQGDTEAFF.

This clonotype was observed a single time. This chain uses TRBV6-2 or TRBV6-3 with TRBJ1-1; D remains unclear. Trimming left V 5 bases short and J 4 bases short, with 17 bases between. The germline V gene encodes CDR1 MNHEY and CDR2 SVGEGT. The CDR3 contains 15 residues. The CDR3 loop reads CASSQPERVGTEAFF. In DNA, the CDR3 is TGTGCCAGCAGTCAACCGGAGAGGGTCGGCACTGAAGCTTTCTTT.